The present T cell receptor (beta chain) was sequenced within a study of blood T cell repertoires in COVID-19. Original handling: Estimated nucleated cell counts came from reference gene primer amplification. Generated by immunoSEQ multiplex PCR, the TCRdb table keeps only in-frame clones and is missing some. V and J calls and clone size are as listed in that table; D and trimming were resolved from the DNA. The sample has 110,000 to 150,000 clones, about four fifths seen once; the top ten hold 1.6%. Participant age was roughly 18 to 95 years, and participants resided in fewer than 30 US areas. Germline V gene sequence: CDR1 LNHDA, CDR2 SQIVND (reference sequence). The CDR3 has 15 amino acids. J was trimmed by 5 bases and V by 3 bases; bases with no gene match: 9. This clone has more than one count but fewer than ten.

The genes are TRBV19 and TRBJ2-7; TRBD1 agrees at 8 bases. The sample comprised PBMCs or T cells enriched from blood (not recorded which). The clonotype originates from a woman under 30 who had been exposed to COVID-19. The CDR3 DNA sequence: TGTGCCAGTAGTATTTCTTCCAGGGGGCACGACGAGCAGTACTTC. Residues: CASSISSRGHDEQYF.